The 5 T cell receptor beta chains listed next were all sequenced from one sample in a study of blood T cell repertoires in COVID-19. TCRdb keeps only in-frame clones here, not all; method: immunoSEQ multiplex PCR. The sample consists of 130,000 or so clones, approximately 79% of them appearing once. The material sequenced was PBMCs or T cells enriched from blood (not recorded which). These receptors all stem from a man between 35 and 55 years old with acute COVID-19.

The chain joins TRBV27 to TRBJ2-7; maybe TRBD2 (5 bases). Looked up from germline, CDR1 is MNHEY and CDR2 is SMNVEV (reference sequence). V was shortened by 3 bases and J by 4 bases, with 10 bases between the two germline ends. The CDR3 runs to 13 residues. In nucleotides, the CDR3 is TGTGCCAGCAGTTTTTTTCGGGGTTACGAGCAGTACTTC. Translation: CASSFFRGYEQYF.

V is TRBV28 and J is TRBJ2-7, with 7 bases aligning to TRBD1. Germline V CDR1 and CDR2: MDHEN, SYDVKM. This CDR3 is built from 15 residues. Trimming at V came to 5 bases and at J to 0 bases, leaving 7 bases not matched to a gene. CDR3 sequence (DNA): TGTGCCAGCAGTGGTAGGGGGCCCTACTCCTACGAGCAGTACTTC. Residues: CASSGRGPYSYEQYF.

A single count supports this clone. CDR3 sequence reads: CASSLGLAGRPDTQYF. Here the CDR3 DNA reads TGTGCCAGCAGCTTAGGACTAGCCGGGAGGCCAGATACGCAGTATTTT. The genes are TRBV11-3 and TRBJ2-3, with 7 nucleotides matching TRBD2. V dropped 1 base and J dropped 4; count of bases not matched to a gene: 8. CDR3 size: 16 residues. Germline assignment: CDR1 SGHNT and CDR2 YENEEA.

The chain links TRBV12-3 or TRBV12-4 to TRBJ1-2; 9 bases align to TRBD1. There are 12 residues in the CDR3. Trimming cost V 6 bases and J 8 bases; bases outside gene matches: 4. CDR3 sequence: CASSRTGDGYTF. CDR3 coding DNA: TGTGCCAGCAGCCGGACAGGGGACGGCTACACCTTC.

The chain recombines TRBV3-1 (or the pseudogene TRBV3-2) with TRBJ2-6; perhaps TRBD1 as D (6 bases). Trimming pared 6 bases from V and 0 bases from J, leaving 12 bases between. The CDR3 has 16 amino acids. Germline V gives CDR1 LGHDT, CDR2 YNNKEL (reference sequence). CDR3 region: CASSTGHSSGANVLTF. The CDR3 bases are TGTGCCAGCAGTACGGGACACAGCTCTGGGGCCAACGTCCTGACTTTC.